Here is one T cell receptor beta chain with its context. Its antigen is currently unknown. The sample belongs to a study of CXCR3-negative and CXCR3-positive naive CD8 T cells. The CDR3 covers 12 residues. Germline CDR1 SQVTM, CDR2 ANQGSEA. Whole-study findings and limits: Memory cells showed distinct TRBV-TRBJ patterns, while the two naive subsets matched.

5' RACE with UMI labels generated the TRB cDNA libraries. Each CDR3 protein gets one entry in TCRdb, which reprocessed the 5' RACE reads and gives no DNA. This listing includes 40,000 to 45,000 distinct CDR3 sequences. The sequencing sample was made of memory CD8+ T cells from blood. The clonotype comes from a human donor in good health. Some clones in this sample may be carry-over from other donors' samples. The chain joins TRBV29-1 to TRBJ2-7; TCRdb reports TRBD1, a call that lacks DNA to check it against. The CDR3: CSAGEYSYEQYF.